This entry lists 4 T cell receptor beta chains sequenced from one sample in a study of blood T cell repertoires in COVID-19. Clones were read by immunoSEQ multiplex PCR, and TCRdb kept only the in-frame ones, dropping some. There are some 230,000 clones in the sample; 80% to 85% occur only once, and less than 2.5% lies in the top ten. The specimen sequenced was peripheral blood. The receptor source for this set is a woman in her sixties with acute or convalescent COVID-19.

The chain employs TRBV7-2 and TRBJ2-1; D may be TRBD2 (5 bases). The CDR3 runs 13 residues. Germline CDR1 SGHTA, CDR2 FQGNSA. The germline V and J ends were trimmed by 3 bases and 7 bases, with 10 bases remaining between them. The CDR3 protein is CASSLEVGNEQFF. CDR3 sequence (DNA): TGTGCCAGCAGCTTGGAGGTAGGAAATGAGCAGTTCTTC.

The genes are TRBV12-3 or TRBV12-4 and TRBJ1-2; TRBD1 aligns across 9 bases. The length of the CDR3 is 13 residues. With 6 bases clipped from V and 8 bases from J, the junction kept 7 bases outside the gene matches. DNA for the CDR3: TGTGCCAGCAGATTACAGGGGGCGCGGGGCTACACCTTC. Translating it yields CASRLQGARGYTF.

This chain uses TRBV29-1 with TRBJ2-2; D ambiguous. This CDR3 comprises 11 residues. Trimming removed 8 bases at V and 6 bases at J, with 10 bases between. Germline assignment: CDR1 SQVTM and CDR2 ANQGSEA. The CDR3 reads CSTSSSGELFF. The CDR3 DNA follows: TGCAGCACGTCAAGCTCCGGGGAGCTGTTTTTT.

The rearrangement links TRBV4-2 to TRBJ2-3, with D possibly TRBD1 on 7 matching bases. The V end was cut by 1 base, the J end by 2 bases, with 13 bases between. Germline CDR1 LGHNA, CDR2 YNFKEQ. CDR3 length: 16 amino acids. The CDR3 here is CASSQGRGPATDTQYF. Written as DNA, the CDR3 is TGTGCCAGCAGCCAAGGGAGGGGGCCTGCCACAGATACGCAGTATTTT.